This T cell receptor beta chain was found in a study of cytomegalovirus exposure and HLA in healthy donors. Study-wide results and limits: Several of the most significant clusters were apparently associated with common viral pathogens in a later analysis. Productive rates of about 90% or about 30% were seen for most TCR beta V segments in an earlier analysis.

The CDR3 has 15 amino acids. A note on this clone: Its antigen remains unknown.

PCR was performed using 60 Vbeta and 13 Jbeta primers. The protocol was immunoSEQ multiplex PCR, while the TCRdb copy is restricted to in-frame clones and leaves out a portion. Here the sample spans roughly 99,000 clones, more than 75% being singletons. This TCR was recovered from a woman between 40 and 50 years old in good health and CMV-seronegative. Sequenced material: PBMCs. This rearrangement joins TRBV21-1 to TRBJ1-2; the DNA was not compared with TRBD1, the D call given in the table. TRBV21-1 is labeled a pseudogene. The CDR3 region is CASSKCRRGQDGYTF. Written as DNA, the CDR3 is TGTGCCAGCAGCAAATGCCGTAGGGGACAGGATGGCTACACCTTC.